This T cell receptor beta chain comes out of a study of blood T cell repertoires in COVID-19. The wider study: PBMCs, B-cell-depleted T cells, or T cells provided the cDNA or gDNA that made up the material.

The CDR3 runs to 16 residues. The table came from immunoSEQ multiplex PCR; TCRdb's copy has only in-frame clones and leaves some out. The table lists a few hundred thousand clones, approximately 81% of them singletons, with roughly 3% in the top ten. The chain carries TRBV21-1 and TRBJ2-6; the table's D gene call, TRBD1, was not cross checked with the DNA. TRBV21-1 counts as a pseudogene. This sequence was found in a woman between 18 and 29 years old with acute or convalescent COVID-19. Sequenced sample: peripheral blood. CDR3 DNA sequence: TGTGCCAATCCAGGGACAGGGATCTCTGGGGCCAACGTCCTGACTTTC. Its protein product is CANPGTGISGANVLTF.